The rows below give T cell receptor beta chains drawn from one sample of a study of graft-versus-host responses after intestinal transplantation. Data came from immunoSEQ multiplex PCR; TCRdb stores just in-frame clones and leaves some out. The sample includes more than 80,000 clones, 85% to 90% of them seen just once. These TCRs are of unknown antigen specificity. Here the sequenced sample was unstimulated CD4+ T cells sorted from spleen or lymph node cells, taken before intestinal transplant. The source of these receptors is a human donor who received an intestinal transplant. CDR3s include the opening cysteine and the closing phenylalanine or tryptophan. The D gene is left open where the match is weak. Clone size is given for some rows only: seen once, a few or many times, or a class if the clone is expanded.

abundance: .
len: 19
v_gene: TRBV18
j_gene: TRBJ2-7
d_gene: TRBD2
CDR3aa: CASSPRDRGRGLAAYEQYF
CDR3nt: TGTGCCAGCTCACCACGCGACAGGGGCCGGGGACTAGCGGCCTACGAGCAGTACTTC

abundance: .
len: 11
v_gene: TRBV29-1
j_gene: TRBJ2-3
d_gene: .
CDR3aa: CSVLYTDTQYF
CDR3nt: TGCAGCGTATTATACACAGATACGCAGTATTTT

abundance: .
len: 15
v_gene: TRBV28
j_gene: TRBJ1-2
d_gene: .
CDR3aa: CASTFGQKQNYGYTF
CDR3nt: TGTGCCAGCACCTTTGGACAGAAACAAAACTATGGCTACACCTTC

abundance: .
len: 16
v_gene: TRBV15
j_gene: TRBJ2-2
d_gene: .
CDR3aa: CATSGGGHSNTGELFF
CDR3nt: TGTGCCACCAGCGGGGGGGGGCACTCGAACACCGGGGAGCTGTTTTTT

abundance: .
len: 14
v_gene: TRBV5-1
j_gene: TRBJ2-5
d_gene: .
CDR3aa: CASSLFSGQETQYF
CDR3nt: TGCGCCAGCAGCTTGTTTAGCGGACAAGAGACCCAGTACTTC

abundance: .
len: 18
v_gene: TRBV5-1
j_gene: TRBJ2-2
d_gene: TRBD2
CDR3aa: CASSRTSGGMKGTGELFF
CDR3nt: TGCGCCAGCAGCCGCACGTCGGGGGGAATGAAGGGCACCGGGGAGCTGTTTTTT

abundance: .
len: 13
v_gene: TRBV7-2
j_gene: TRBJ2-7
d_gene: .
CDR3aa: CASSLGYSYEQYF
CDR3nt: TGTGCCAGCAGCTTAGGTTACTCCTACGAGCAGTACTTC

abundance: .
len: 16
v_gene: TRBV10-3
j_gene: TRBJ1-2
d_gene: .
CDR3aa: CAISEGLAGGYYGYTF
CDR3nt: TGTGCCATCAGTGAGGGTTTGGCAGGCGGGTACTATGGCTACACCTTC

abundance: .
len: 15
v_gene: TRBV28
j_gene: TRBJ1-5
d_gene: .
CDR3aa: CASTVGAGTGQPQHF
CDR3nt: TGTGCCAGCACAGTTGGAGCGGGCACGGGACAGCCCCAGCATTTT

abundance: .
len: 13
v_gene: TRBV5-1
j_gene: TRBJ1-2
d_gene: TRBD1
CDR3aa: CASSLEGAGGYTF
CDR3nt: TGCGCCAGCAGCTTGGAGGGGGCGGGAGGCTACACCTTC

abundance: .
len: 14
v_gene: TRBV7-8
j_gene: TRBJ1-1
d_gene: .
CDR3aa: CASSIGGVKAEAFF
CDR3nt: TGTGCCAGCAGCATAGGAGGAGTTAAGGCTGAAGCTTTCTTT

abundance: few
len: 14
v_gene: TRBV18
j_gene: TRBJ2-7
d_gene: .
CDR3aa: CASSSKQGSYEQYF
CDR3nt: TGTGCCAGCTCATCCAAACAGGGATCCTACGAGCAGTACTTC

abundance: .
len: 17
v_gene: TRBV28
j_gene: TRBJ1-6
d_gene: .
CDR3aa: CASRVSSGLRDNSPLHF
CDR3nt: TGTGCCAGCAGAGTTAGCAGTGGCTTGAGGGATAATTCACCCCTCCACTTT

abundance: .
len: 13
v_gene: TRBV6-5
j_gene: TRBJ2-3
d_gene: TRBD1
CDR3aa: CASNPAGTGIQYF
CDR3nt: TGTGCCAGCAACCCCGCCGGGACAGGAATACAGTATTTT

abundance: .
len: 13
v_gene: TRBV27
j_gene: TRBJ1-3
d_gene: .
CDR3aa: CASRRGGRNTIYF
CDR3nt: TGTGCCAGCAGAAGGGGGGGGAGAAACACCATATATTTT

abundance: once
len: 14
v_gene: TRBV6-1
j_gene: TRBJ2-2
d_gene: .
CDR3aa: CASSVYRDTGELFF
CDR3nt: TGTGCCAGCAGTGTATACAGGGACACCGGGGAGCTGTTTTTT

abundance: .
len: 14
v_gene: TRBV5-8
j_gene: TRBJ2-3
d_gene: TRBD1
CDR3aa: CASSPGTASDTQYF
CDR3nt: TGTGCCAGCAGCCCTGGGACAGCTTCAGATACGCAGTATTTT

abundance: .
len: 18
v_gene: TRBV4-1
j_gene: TRBJ2-3
d_gene: TRBD2
CDR3aa: CASSLRPASGPSTDTQYF
CDR3nt: TGCGCCAGCAGCCTCCGACCGGCTAGCGGGCCTAGCACAGATACGCAGTATTTT

abundance: .
len: 14
v_gene: TRBV5-1
j_gene: TRBJ2-7
d_gene: .
CDR3aa: CASSLGNSRYEQYF
CDR3nt: TGCGCCAGCAGCTTGGGTAACAGTCGGTACGAGCAGTACTTC

abundance: .
len: 12
v_gene: TRBV29-1
j_gene: TRBJ1-3
d_gene: .
CDR3aa: CSALTPGNTIYF
CDR3nt: TGCAGCGCCCTAACCCCTGGAAACACCATATATTTT

abundance: .
len: 14
v_gene: TRBV7-8
j_gene: TRBJ1-1
d_gene: .
CDR3aa: CASSLRRNVVEAFF
CDR3nt: TGTGCCAGCAGCTTACGGCGGAATGTGGTTGAAGCTTTCTTT

abundance: once
len: 15
v_gene: TRBV6-5
j_gene: TRBJ1-6
d_gene: TRBD1
CDR3aa: CASSYMGQGVSPLHF
CDR3nt: TGTGCCAGCAGTTACATGGGACAGGGAGTTTCACCCCTCCACTTT